The T cell receptor (beta chain) under discussion was sequenced for a study of blood T cell repertoires in COVID-19. On the study more broadly: There were acute and convalescent COVID-19 samples, and they came from the United States, Italy and Spain.

The CDR3 extends over 15 amino acids. Germline lookup yields CDR1 SGHRS and CDR2 YFSETQ. Trimming shortened V by 4 bases and J by 2 bases, and 15 bases separated the two germline ends. This clone has only one observation. Under the authors' procedure: Amplification of reference gene primers was used by the study to estimate nucleated cell counts. Some clones are missing from TCRdb's copy, which holds only in-frame ones; the method was immunoSEQ multiplex PCR. The DNA gave D and trimming, while V, J and clone size come from that table. The sample yields fewer than 250,000 clones, around 83% seen once. The chain has TRBV5-1 and TRBJ2-5, with a tentative D call TRBD2 (5 bases). This clonotype originated in a man aged 40-55 years with acute or convalescent COVID-19. The sample comprised peripheral blood. Written as DNA, the CDR3 is TGCGCCAGCAGCCTAGGAACGGGGATTCAAGAGACCCAGTACTTC. Translated, it gives CASSLGTGIQETQYF.